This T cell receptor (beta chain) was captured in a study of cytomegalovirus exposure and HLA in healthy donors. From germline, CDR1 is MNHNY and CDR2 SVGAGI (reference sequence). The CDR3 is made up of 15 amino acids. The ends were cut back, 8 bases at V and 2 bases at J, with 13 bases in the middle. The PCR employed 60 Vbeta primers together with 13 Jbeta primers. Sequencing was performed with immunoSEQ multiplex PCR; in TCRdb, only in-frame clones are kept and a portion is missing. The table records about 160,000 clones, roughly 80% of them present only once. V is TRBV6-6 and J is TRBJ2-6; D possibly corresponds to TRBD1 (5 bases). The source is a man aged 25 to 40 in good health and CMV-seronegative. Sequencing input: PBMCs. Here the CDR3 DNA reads TGTGCCAGCCGCCCTGGGGCAACTGGGGCCAACGTCCTGACTTTC. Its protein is CASRPGATGANVLTF.